The 32 T cell receptor beta chains below were found in one sample sequenced in a study of vaccination and CD4 T cells after COVID-19. Treatment in this sample: approximately nine-day PBMC culture with coronavirus spike peptide pools or control peptides (ViraFEST assay). What these receptors recognize is not known. With the Oncomine TCR Beta short-read assay, DNA from cultured CD4+ T cells was sequenced. TCRdb independently ran MiXCR on the PCR reads; one entry per CDR3 protein. The repertoire holds about 19,000 distinct CDR3 sequences, approximately 31% seen once, with under 15% in the top ten. The source material was cultured CD4+ T cells from blood. The receptors here all came from a human donor with COVID-19.

The rearrangement links TRBV6-1 to TRBJ1-6, with D perhaps TRBD1 (5 bases). V was cut by 6 bases and J by 9 bases, with 18 bases left in between. This CDR3 contains 15 residues. The germline gives CDR1 MNHNS, CDR2 SASEGT. Written as DNA, the CDR3 is TGTGCCAGCAGCCGCCTTCTCGAAGGGGCTTCACCCCTCCACTTT. Protein product: CASSRLLEGASPLHF.

The chain combines TRBV4-1 with TRBJ2-7, with D uncertain. The V gene lost 0 bases and the J gene lost 6 bases, with 9 bases spanning the gap. Per the germline V gene, CDR1 is MGHRA and CDR2 is YSYEKL. The CDR3 runs to 13 residues. This CDR3 is CASSQEWVPEQYF. CDR3 coding DNA: TGCGCCAGCAGCCAAGAATGGGTCCCCGAGCAGTACTTC.

The chain carries TRBV30 and TRBJ1-1; D gene ambiguous. This CDR3 has 14 residues. In germline, CDR1 is GTSNPN, CDR2 SVGIG (reference sequence). Trimming removed 0 bases at V and 1 base at J, with 9 bases between. CDR3 sequence reads: CAWSVLPANTEAFF. The CDR3 DNA is TGTGCCTGGAGTGTACTCCCAGCGAACACTGAAGCTTTCTTT.

The table lists this clonotype with a few counts. The chain links TRBV6-1 to TRBJ1-1; maybe TRBD1 (5 bases). Germline V gene lookup returns CDR1 MNHNS and CDR2 SASEGT. Trimming shortened V by 10 bases and J by 0 bases, and 12 bases separated the two germline ends. The length of the CDR3 is 13 residues. Here the CDR3 reads CATRGTMNTEAFF. The DNA for the CDR3 is TGTGCCACCCGGGGGACGATGAACACTGAAGCTTTCTTT.

In its sample, this clonotype was seen a few times. The chain has TRBV14 and TRBJ2-5; 9 bases are shared with TRBD2. The CDR3 runs to 15 residues. V trimming: 2 bases; J trimming: 1 base; junction bases outside the gene matches: 2. CDR1 and CDR2 from the germline V gene are SGHDN and FVKESK. CDR3 region: CASSQLAGIQETQYF. The DNA of the CDR3 is TGTGCCAGCAGCCAACTAGCGGGGATCCAAGAGACCCAGTACTTC.

This chain links TRBV28 with TRBJ2-5, with 11 bases fitting TRBD2. This CDR3 comprises 15 residues. Germline V gene sequence: CDR1 MDHEN, CDR2 SYDVKM. Unmatched junction bases numbered 7, after V lost 5 bases and J lost 5 bases. For the CDR3, the DNA is TGTGCCAGCAGTCTCCCTAGCGGGGGGAGGGAGACCCAGTACTTC. Encoded protein: CASSLPSGGRETQYF. Full variable domain (rest looked up from reference TRBV28 and TRBJ2-5): DVKVTQSSRYLVKRTGEKVFLECVQDMDHENMFWYRQDPGLGLRLIYFSYDVKMKEKGDIPEGYSVSREKKERFSLILESASTNQTSMYLCASSLPSGGRETQYFGPGTRLLVL.

This clonotype was observed a few times. This rearrangement joins TRBV5-1 to TRBJ1-1; weak D call: TRBD1 (5 bases). The germline V and J ends were trimmed by 4 bases and 1 base, with 11 bases remaining between them. CDR3 length: 14 amino acids. Germline lookup yields CDR1 SGHRS and CDR2 YFSETQ. CDR3: CASSRGVGNTEAFF. The CDR3 DNA reads TGCGCCAGCAGCCGAGGGGTCGGGAACACTGAAGCTTTCTTT. Filled out from reference TRBV5-1 and TRBJ1-1, the complete variable domain reads KAGVTQTPRYLIKTRGQQVTLSCSPISGHRSVSWYQQTPGQGLQFLFEYFSETQRNKGNFPGRFSGRQFSNSRSEMNVSTLELGDSALYLCASSRGVGNTEAFFGQGTRLTVV.

This chain uses TRBV7-2 with TRBJ2-7; perhaps TRBD2 as D (5 bases). The V gene's germline CDR1 is SGHTA and CDR2 FQGNSA. With 2 bases removed from V and 1 base from J, the gap between germline ends came to 12 bases. The CDR3 contains 15 residues. CDR3 loop: CASSLPAPGSYEQYF. The CDR3 DNA sequence: TGTGCCAGCAGCTTACCGGCCCCGGGGTCCTACGAGCAGTACTTC.

This clonotype is deemed medium-sized. The genes are TRBV19 and TRBJ2-7, with D perhaps TRBD2 (7 bases). Trimming cost V 4 bases and J 2 bases, with 24 bases left between them. The CDR3 totals 18 residues. Germline CDR1 and CDR2: LNHDA and SQIVND (reference sequence). The DNA of the CDR3 is TGTGCCAGTAGTACACCGCCTTGGGCGGGGGCCCAAACCTACGAGCAGTACTTC. This translates into CASSTPPWAGAQTYEQYF.

The chain employs TRBV7-2 and TRBJ2-4, with no clear D. CDR1 SGHTA and CDR2 FQGNSA come from the germline V gene. Trimming took 5 bases from V and 5 from J, leaving 13 bases between them. The CDR3 spans 14 residues. The CDR3 DNA reads as TGTGCCAGCAGCGTCCGGACGGTTCAAAACATTCAGTACTTC. It yields the protein CASSVRTVQNIQYF.

The chain carries TRBV24-1 and TRBJ2-1; D is uncertain. Germline loops: CDR1 KGHDR, CDR2 SFDVKD. The V end was cut by 6 bases, the J end by 10 bases, with 9 bases between. The CDR3 spans 11 residues. CDR3 DNA sequence: TGTGCCACCAGTTTTGCGACCGAGCAGTTCTTC. It codes for CATSFATEQFF.

This clonotype was observed a few times. V usage is TRBV6-1 and J usage is TRBJ1-2; 7 nucleotides match TRBD1. The CDR3 is 16 residues long. Germline CDR1 and CDR2: MNHNS and SASEGT. The V and J ends lost 4 bases and 1 base, in that order; junction bases with no gene match: 9. In nucleotides, the CDR3 is TGTGCCAGCAGTGTAAACCGACAGGGAGGTAACTATGGCTACACCTTC. This encodes CASSVNRQGGNYGYTF.

V is TRBV5-1 and J is TRBJ1-1; 8 nucleotides agree with TRBD1. The ends lost 4 bases at V and 4 bases at J; junction bases unmatched: 6. The CDR3 length is 14 residues. Germline CDR1 and CDR2: SGHRS and YFSETQ. This chain's CDR3 is CASSTAGGSTEAFF. DNA for the CDR3: TGCGCCAGCAGCACGGCAGGGGGCTCCACTGAAGCTTTCTTT.

V gene TRBV9 combines with J gene TRBJ2-6; D is unresolved. Trimming took 0 bases from V and 0 from J, leaving 13 bases between them. From germline, CDR1 is SGDLS and CDR2 YYNGEE. The length of the CDR3 is 18 residues. CDR3 protein: CASSVAAASPSGANVLTF. CDR3 nucleotides: TGTGCCAGCAGCGTAGCGGCAGCCAGTCCCTCTGGGGCCAACGTCCTGACTTTC.

The chain has TRBV27 and TRBJ2-6; tentative D call: TRBD1 (5 bases). Looked up from germline, CDR1 is MNHEY and CDR2 is SMNVEV (reference sequence). This CDR3 is built from 16 residues. V lost 5 bases and J lost 1, with 12 bases in between. Here the CDR3 DNA reads TGTGCCAGCAGTCTATACAGGCCGTCTGGGGCCAACGTCCTGACTTTC. As protein: CASSLYRPSGANVLTF.

V is TRBV30 and J is TRBJ2-3; D is uncertain. Trimming cost V 2 bases and J 0 bases, with 6 bases left between them. The CDR3 totals 13 residues. Germline CDR1 is GTSNPN and CDR2 is SVGIG (reference sequence). The CDR3 region is CAWSTLSTDTQYF. CDR3 coding DNA: TGTGCCTGGAGTACCCTTAGCACAGATACGCAGTATTTT.

This chain joins TRBV28 and TRBJ2-5; TRBD2 matches at 7 bases. The V segment lost 5 bases and the J segment 5 bases; nucleotides outside the gene matches: 5. Germline V gives CDR1 MDHEN, CDR2 SYDVKM. The length of the CDR3 is 13 residues. The CDR3 sequence is CASSEGRVETQYF. Written as DNA, the CDR3 is TGTGCCAGCAGTGAGGGGAGGGTTGAGACCCAGTACTTC.

The CDR3 region has the DNA TGTGCCAGCAGCTTAGAAGTTGGCAGGTGGTCTGGAAACACCATATATTTT. Encoded protein: CASSLEVGRWSGNTIYF. The chain links TRBV7-2 to TRBJ1-3; D gene unclear. The CDR3 is 17 amino acids. Deletions cut 1 base from V and 1 base from J, with 14 bases between. CDR1 is SGHTA and CDR2 is FQGNSA in the germline V gene.

J is TRBJ2-1 and V is TRBV6-5; D is unresolved. Germline CDR1 and CDR2: MNHEY and SVGAGI. Deletions cut 2 bases from V and 0 bases from J, with 14 bases between. The CDR3 is made up of 17 amino acids. The CDR3 bases are TGTGCCAGCAGTTACAGCAGTAAGAGGAGCTCCTACAATGAGCAGTTCTTC. Translated, it gives CASSYSSKRSSYNEQFF.

This clonotype is medium-sized by share. V is TRBV20-1 and J is TRBJ1-3, with no clear D. The CDR3 is 13 amino acids. Trimming removed 0 bases at V and 4 bases at J, with 7 bases between. The germline V gene has CDR1 DFQATT and CDR2 SNEGSKA (reference sequence). The chain's CDR3 is CSARDPRGNTIYF. In nucleotides, the CDR3 is TGCAGTGCTAGAGATCCGAGAGGAAACACCATATATTTT.

This rearrangement joins TRBV19 to TRBJ2-6; 11 bases are a match to TRBD1. Trimming at V came to 7 bases and at J to 1 base, leaving 12 bases not matched to a gene. Germline assignment: CDR1 LNHDA and CDR2 SQIVND (reference sequence). The CDR3 has 19 amino acids. Written as DNA, the CDR3 is TGTGCCAGTAATACCATTTCCGGGACAGGGGGGTCTGGGGCCAACGTCCTGACTTTC. As protein: CASNTISGTGGSGANVLTF.

CDR3 coding DNA: TGTGCCAGCAGTTTGGACAGGGCCGCCTACGAGCAGTACTTC. Its protein is CASSLDRAAYEQYF. The chain joins TRBV6-2 or TRBV6-3 to TRBJ2-7; TRBD1 matches 8 bases. The CDR3 sequence is 14 residues long. V lost 4 bases, J lost 2 bases, and 4 bases stayed unmatched. The germline V gene has CDR1 MNHEY and CDR2 SVGEGT.

The chain recombines TRBV2 with TRBJ2-3; tentatively, D is TRBD2 (5 bases). The germline V gene has CDR1 SNHLY and CDR2 FYNNEI. The CDR3 runs to 15 residues. The V end lost 3 bases, the J end lost 0 bases, and 10 bases lay between the germline ends. The CDR3 region is CASSEFRGSTDTQYF. As DNA, the CDR3 is TGTGCCAGCAGTGAGTTCCGGGGAAGCACAGATACGCAGTATTTT.

This clonotype was counted between two and nine times. The V and J genes are TRBV7-8 and TRBJ1-5; the D is unclear. The V gene's germline CDR1 is SGHVS and CDR2 FQNEAQ. V was trimmed by 1 base and J by 0 bases, leaving 7 bases between them. The CDR3 extends over 15 amino acids. The CDR3 DNA is TGTGCCAGCAGCTTAGTAGGAAATAGCAATCAGCCCCAGCATTTT. Protein: CASSLVGNSNQPQHF.

The chain has TRBV6-1 and TRBJ2-3; no definite D call. Trimming took off 7 bases at V and 0 bases at J, with 20 bases between the two ends. Germline loops: CDR1 MNHNS, CDR2 SASEGT. The CDR3 sequence is 17 residues long. The CDR3 loop reads CASKEFPGRTSTDTQYF. CDR3 bases: TGTGCCAGCAAAGAGTTTCCGGGTCGTACTAGCACAGATACGCAGTATTTT.

This clonotype came up a few times. The CDR3: CASSQSTGSNSPLHF. The CDR3 DNA reads as TGTGCCAGCAGCCAATCCACCGGAAGCAATTCACCCCTCCACTTT. The rearrangement uses TRBV11-3 and TRBJ1-6; D remains ambiguous. CDR1 is SGHNT and CDR2 is YENEEA in the germline V gene. This CDR3 has 15 amino acids. With 5 bases removed from V and 7 bases from J, the gap between germline ends came to 15 bases.

The chain uses TRBV4-2 and TRBJ2-7; tentatively, D is TRBD1 (5 bases). The CDR3 loop spans 15 amino acids. The germline V gene encodes CDR1 LGHNA and CDR2 YNFKEQ. V dropped 1 base and J dropped 4 bases, with 14 bases sitting between them. The CDR3 loop reads CASSQGGQGQYEQYF. CDR3 in DNA: TGTGCCAGCAGCCAAGGGGGTCAGGGCCAGTACGAGCAGTACTTC.

J is TRBJ1-6 and V is TRBV20-1, with TRBD1 identical over 7 bases. This CDR3 spans 15 amino acids. Unmatched junction bases numbered 12, after V lost 6 bases and J lost 7 bases. Germline V gives CDR1 DFQATT, CDR2 SNEGSKA (reference sequence). The CDR3 sequence: CSAPGQAAGNSPLHF. DNA of the CDR3: TGCAGTGCCCCAGGACAGGCCGCGGGGAATTCACCCCTCCACTTT.

Worth noting for this clonotype: The junction departs from germline at one end; a sequencing error may be responsible. This chain uses TRBV7-2 with TRBJ2-5; no reliable D call. This CDR3 has 13 amino acids. Germline V gene sequence: CDR1 SGHTA, CDR2 FQGNSA. The CDR3 protein is CASSQPGRETQYF. The CDR3 nucleotides read TGCGCCAGCAGTCAGCCTGGTCGGGAGACCCAGTACTTC. The entire variable domain, with the rest obtained from reference TRBV7-2 and TRBJ2-5, is as follows: GAGVSQSPSNKVTEKGKDVELRCDPISGHTALYWYRQSLGQGLEFLIYFQGNSAPDKSGLPSDRFSAERTGGSVSTLTIQRTQQEDSAVYLCASSQPGRETQYFGPGTRLLVL.

A single count supports this clonotype. The J gene is TRBJ1-5, the V gene TRBV29-1, with D possibly matching TRBD1 (5 bases). This CDR3 is built from 12 residues. Looked up from germline, CDR1 is SQVTM and CDR2 is ANQGSEA. Trimming took 4 bases from V and 1 from J, leaving 5 bases between them. CDR3 in amino acids: CSVGGSNQPQHF. The CDR3 coding sequence is TGCAGCGTTGGGGGGAGCAATCAGCCCCAGCATTTT.

The V gene is TRBV6-1, the J gene TRBJ2-6; D could derive from TRBD1 or TRBD2 (7 bases each). This CDR3 contains 16 residues. V shed 11 bases and J shed 1 base, with 18 bases lying between them. Germline CDR1 and CDR2: MNHNS and SASEGT. CDR3 bases: TGTGCCGGGGGGGACAGTCGTCTATCTGGGGCCAACGTCCTGACTTTC. This gives the protein CAGGDSRLSGANVLTF.

This sequence joins TRBV30 and TRBJ2-1; 7 positions agree with TRBD2. Germline lookup yields CDR1 GTSNPN and CDR2 SVGIG (reference sequence). V trimming: 1 base; J trimming: 8 bases; junction bases outside the gene matches: 14. CDR3 length equals 16 residues. CDR3 in amino acids: CAWSASQLKTSYEQFF. The DNA for the CDR3 is TGTGCCTGGAGTGCAAGCCAATTAAAGACTAGCTATGAGCAGTTCTTC.